The 13 T cell receptor beta chains given below trace back to one sample, sequenced in a study of T cells after yellow fever vaccination. TCRdb called the 5' RACE reads again in MiXCR, with one record for every CDR3 protein. Of some 420,000 distinct CDR3 sequences listed, around 20% were seen once; the top ten hold over 15%. The sample here was PBMCs, taken before the yellow fever booster vaccination. Source of these receptors: a young man who received the YFV17D yellow fever vaccine.

This clonotype was seen only a few times. The chain joins TRBV4-3 to TRBJ2-2; the D gene is possibly TRBD1 (6 bases). The CDR3 spans 16 residues. The germline gives CDR1 LGHNA, CDR2 YSLEER. The V end was cut by 3 bases, the J end by 7 bases, with 18 bases between. The CDR3 nucleotides are TGCGCCAGCAGCCAGGGAAGGGGCAGGGGAATCGGGGAGCTGTTTTTT. Its protein product is CASSQGRGRGIGELFF.

The genes are TRBV20-1 and TRBJ1-5, with TRBD1 matching over 7 bases. This CDR3 contains 13 residues. Trimming cost V 6 bases and J 4 bases; bases outside gene matches: 6. CDR1 and CDR2 (germline): DFQATT, SNEGSKA (reference sequence). CDR3 bases: TGCAGTGCGTCGGAGGGGGCGAATCAGCCCCAGCATTTT. Its protein is CSASEGANQPQHF.

Of note for this clonotype: Relative to the germline gene, one junction end is altered; a read error may explain this. This sequence joins TRBV7-2 and TRBJ2-1, with D perhaps TRBD2 (7 bases). This CDR3 region has 16 residues. Germline lookup yields CDR1 SGHTA and CDR2 FQGNSA. The CDR3 coding sequence is TGTGCCAGCAGCTCCCCTCGGGGGGCTTTCTACCATGAGCAGTTCTTC. It is translated as CASSSPRGAFYHEQFF.

In its sample, this clonotype was seen a few times. This chain connects TRBV20-1 to TRBJ2-3, with a weak D call TRBD2 (7 bases). In germline, CDR1 is DFQATT, CDR2 SNEGSKA (reference sequence). The CDR3 sequence is 12 residues long. Deletions cut 8 bases from V and 4 bases from J, with 13 bases between. The CDR3 DNA sequence: TGCAGTTCCCCCGGGGGGCCAGATACGCAGTATTTT. Amino acids: CSSPGGPDTQYF.

The CDR3 nucleotides read TGTGCCAGCAGTTTATTCGGGCAGATCTATGGCTACACCTTC. This sequence encodes CASSLFGQIYGYTF. The chain couples TRBV6-2 or TRBV6-3 to TRBJ1-2; no reliable D call. Germline V gene sequence: CDR1 MNHEY, CDR2 SVGEGT. There are 14 residues in the CDR3. The V gene lost 4 bases and the J gene lost 4 bases, with 13 bases spanning the gap.

Here the CDR3 reads CASSLMSGGIHEQFF. The CDR3 DNA reads TGTGCCAGCAGCTTAATGTCAGGCGGTATCCATGAGCAGTTCTTC. The genes are TRBV7-2 and TRBJ2-1; D not certain. V lost 2 bases to trimming and J lost 8 bases, with 16 bases between them. From germline, CDR1 is SGHTA and CDR2 FQGNSA. The CDR3 loop spans 15 amino acids.

The count of this clonotype is one. The chain has TRBV20-1 and TRBJ2-6, with a weak D call TRBD2 (6 bases). Trimming stripped 6 bases from V and 2 bases from J, with 14 bases between. Looked up from germline, CDR1 is DFQATT and CDR2 is SNEGSKA (reference sequence). This CDR3 comprises 15 residues. The CDR3 spells CSATSRQAGANVLTF. CDR3 DNA sequence: TGCAGTGCCACTAGCAGGCAGGCTGGGGCCAACGTCCTGACTTTC.

Many counts were recorded for this clonotype. V and J are TRBV21-1 and TRBJ2-3; no check of the table's D call, TRBD1, against the DNA was made. TRBV21-1 is a pseudogene. The CDR3 has 16 residues. In DNA form, the CDR3 reads TGTGCCAGCAGCGACCGAGGGACAGGGGGTCCAGATACGCAGTATTTT. It encodes CASSDRGTGGPDTQYF.

In this sample, this clonotype turned up a few times. The chain joins TRBV12-3 or TRBV12-4 to TRBJ1-1; no definite D call. The CDR3 has 14 amino acids. Trimming pared 5 bases from V and 0 bases from J, leaving 10 bases between. The CDR3 nucleotides read TGTGCCAGCAGTCAACAGCCCTTGAACACTGAAGCTTTCTTT. Amino acid sequence: CASSQQPLNTEAFF.

A single count supports this clonotype. This chain joins TRBV6-6 and TRBJ2-5; the match to TRBD2 covers 7 bases. J lost 1 base, V lost 10 bases, and 12 bases had no gene match. Germline V gives CDR1 MNHNY, CDR2 SVGAGI (reference sequence). The CDR3 extends over 15 amino acids. The CDR3 DNA sequence: TGTGCCATTAGGCGTTCGGCTAGCGGCCAAGAGACCCAGTACTTC. This gives the protein CAIRRSASGQETQYF.

This clonotype came up many times. This rearrangement joins TRBV5-6 to TRBJ1-3; maybe TRBD1 (6 bases). Deletions cut 3 bases from V and 0 bases from J, with 10 bases between. This CDR3 is built from 15 residues. Germline CDR1 SGHDT, CDR2 YYEEEE. The CDR3 bases are TGTGCCAGCAGCTCAACAGGGAGCTCTGGAAACACCATATATTTT. This codes for CASSSTGSSGNTIYF.

This clonotype came up a few times. The CDR3 nucleotides read TGTGCCAGCGGGGGGTCCGTGGAAGATACGCAGTATTTT. It codes for CASGGSVEDTQYF. The gene calls are TRBV7-3 and TRBJ2-3, with D possibly being TRBD2 (6 bases). CDR3 size: 13 residues. The V end was cut by 8 bases, the J end by 5 bases, with 14 bases between. Germline CDR1 SGHTA, CDR2 FQGTGA.

This rearrangement joins TRBV5-1 to TRBJ2-3; TRBD1 matches at 7 bases. Germline V CDR1 and CDR2: SGHRS, YFSETQ. The CDR3 extends over 16 amino acids. The J segment lost 2 bases and the V segment lost 3 bases, leaving 9 bases of the junction unmatched. The CDR3 nucleotides are TGCGCCAGCAGCTCCACCAGACAGGGATTCACAGATACGCAGTATTTT. Amino acid sequence: CASSSTRQGFTDTQYF.